The sample holds a few counts of the clone carrying this T cell receptor beta chain. This sample stems from a study of glioma-infiltrating T cells after dendritic cell vaccination. Time point meaning: after dendritic cell vaccination, including at tumor progression/relapse. Using immunoSEQ multiplex PCR, the repertoire was profiled, and TCRdb retains in-frame clones only, with some absent. The profile covers roughly 100,000 clones, with 90% appearing a single time and 2.7% taken by the ten largest. Germline V gene lookup returns CDR1 KGHSH and CDR2 LQKENI. The CDR3 covers 15 residues. The ends were cut back, 0 bases at V and 5 bases at J, with 13 bases in the middle.

The sequencing used blood, collected after dendritic cell vaccination. V gene TRBV18 combines with J gene TRBJ1-2; the D is unclear. The receptor was derived from a human donor with glioblastoma. CDR3 sequence: CASSPPLSGQYGYTF. The CDR3 DNA reads as TGTGCCAGCTCACCACCGTTGTCAGGTCAATATGGCTACACCTTC.